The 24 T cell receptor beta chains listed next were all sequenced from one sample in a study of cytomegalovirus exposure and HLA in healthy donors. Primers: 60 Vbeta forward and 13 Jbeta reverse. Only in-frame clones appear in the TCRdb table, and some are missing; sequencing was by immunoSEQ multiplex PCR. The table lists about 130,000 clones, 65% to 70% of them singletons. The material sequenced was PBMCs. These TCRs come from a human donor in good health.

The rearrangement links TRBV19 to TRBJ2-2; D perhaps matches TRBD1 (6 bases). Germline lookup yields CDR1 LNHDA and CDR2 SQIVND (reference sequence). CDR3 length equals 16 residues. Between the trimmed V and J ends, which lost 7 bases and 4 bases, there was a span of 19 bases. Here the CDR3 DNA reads TGTGCCAGTAAGGGACAACCCGACACCATCACCGGGGAGCTGTTTTTT. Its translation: CASKGQPDTITGELFF.

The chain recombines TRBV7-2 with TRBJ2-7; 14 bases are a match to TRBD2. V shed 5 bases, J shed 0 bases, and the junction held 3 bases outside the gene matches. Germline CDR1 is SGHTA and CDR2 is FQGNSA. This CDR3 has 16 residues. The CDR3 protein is CASSPGTSGSSYEQYF. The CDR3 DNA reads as TGTGCCAGCAGCCCCGGGACTAGCGGGAGCTCCTACGAGCAGTACTTC.

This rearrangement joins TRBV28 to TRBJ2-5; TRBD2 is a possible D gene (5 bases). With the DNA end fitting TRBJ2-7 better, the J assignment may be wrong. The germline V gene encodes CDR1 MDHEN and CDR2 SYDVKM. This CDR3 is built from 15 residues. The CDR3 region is CASSRTGGPQYEQYF. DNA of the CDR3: TGTGCCAGCAGCCGCACTGGAGGTCCTCAATACGAGCAGTACTTC.

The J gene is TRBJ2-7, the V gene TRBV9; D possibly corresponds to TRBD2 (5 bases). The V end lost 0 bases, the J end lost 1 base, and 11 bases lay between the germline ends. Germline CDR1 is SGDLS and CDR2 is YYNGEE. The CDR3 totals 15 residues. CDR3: CASSVDGRVSYEQYF. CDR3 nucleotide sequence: TGTGCCAGCAGCGTAGATGGGCGGGTGTCCTACGAGCAGTACTTC.

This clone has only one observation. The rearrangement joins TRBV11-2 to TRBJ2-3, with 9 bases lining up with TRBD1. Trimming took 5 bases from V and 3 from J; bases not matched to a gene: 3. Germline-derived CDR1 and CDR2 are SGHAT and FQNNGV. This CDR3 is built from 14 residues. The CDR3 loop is CASSPGTGTDTQYF. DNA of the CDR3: TGTGCCAGCAGCCCCGGGACAGGGACAGATACGCAGTATTTT.

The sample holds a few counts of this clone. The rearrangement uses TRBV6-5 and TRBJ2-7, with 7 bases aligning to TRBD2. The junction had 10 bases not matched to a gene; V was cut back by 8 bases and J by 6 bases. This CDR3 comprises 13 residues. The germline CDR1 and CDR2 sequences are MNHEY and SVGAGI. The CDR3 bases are TGTGCCAGCGAGGGGCGGGAGAAGCGCGAGCAGTACTTC. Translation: CASEGREKREQYF.

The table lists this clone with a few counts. CDR3 in amino acids: CATSRDTQQTGELFF. CDR3 bases: TGTGCCACCAGCAGAGATACACAGCAAACCGGGGAGCTGTTTTTT. The chain couples TRBV15 to TRBJ2-2; no clear D. Germline CDR1 is LNHNV and CDR2 is YYDKDF (reference sequence). V was pared by 0 bases and J by 5 bases, with 10 bases between. CDR3 length: 15 residues.

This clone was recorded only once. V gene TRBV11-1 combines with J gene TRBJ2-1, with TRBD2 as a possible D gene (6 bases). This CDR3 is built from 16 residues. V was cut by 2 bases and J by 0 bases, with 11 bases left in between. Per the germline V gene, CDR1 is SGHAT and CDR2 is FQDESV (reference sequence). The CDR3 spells CASSLFAGSSYNEQFF. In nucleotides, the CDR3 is TGTGCCAGCAGCTTATTTGCGGGGAGCTCCTACAATGAGCAGTTCTTC.

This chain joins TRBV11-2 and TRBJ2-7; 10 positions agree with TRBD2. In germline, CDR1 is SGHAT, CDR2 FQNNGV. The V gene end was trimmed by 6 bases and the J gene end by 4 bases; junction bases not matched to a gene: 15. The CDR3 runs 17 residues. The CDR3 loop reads CASRRNDGGLAEYEQYF. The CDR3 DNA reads TGTGCCAGCAGGCGAAATGATGGAGGACTAGCGGAATACGAGCAGTACTTC.

The CDR3 sequence is CASSEAPGTEAFF. The DNA of the CDR3 is TGTGCCAGCAGTGAAGCCCCAGGTACTGAAGCTTTCTTT. The chain joins TRBV6-1 to TRBJ1-1; D call uncertain. This CDR3 region has 13 residues. Germline CDR1 is MNHNS and CDR2 is SASEGT. V shed 0 bases and J shed 5 bases, with 7 bases lying between them.

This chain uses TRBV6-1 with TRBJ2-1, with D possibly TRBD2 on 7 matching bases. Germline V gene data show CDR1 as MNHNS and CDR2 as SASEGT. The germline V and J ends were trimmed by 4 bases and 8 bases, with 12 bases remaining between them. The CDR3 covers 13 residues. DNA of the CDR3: TGTGCCAGCAGTGCGGGGGGCCGCGATGAGCAGTTCTTC. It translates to CASSAGGRDEQFF.

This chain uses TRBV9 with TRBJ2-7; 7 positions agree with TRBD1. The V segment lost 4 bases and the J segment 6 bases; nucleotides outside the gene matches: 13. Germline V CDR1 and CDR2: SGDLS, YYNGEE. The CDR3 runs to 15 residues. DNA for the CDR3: TGTGCCAGCAGCCTTCAGCCGGGACAGATAGGCGAGCAGTACTTC. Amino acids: CASSLQPGQIGEQYF.

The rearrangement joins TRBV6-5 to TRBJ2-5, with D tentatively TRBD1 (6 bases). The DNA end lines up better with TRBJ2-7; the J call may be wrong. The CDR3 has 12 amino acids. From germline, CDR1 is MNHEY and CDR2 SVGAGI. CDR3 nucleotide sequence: TGTGCCAGCAGTTCGGACAGCTACGAGCAGTACTTC. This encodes CASSSDSYEQYF.

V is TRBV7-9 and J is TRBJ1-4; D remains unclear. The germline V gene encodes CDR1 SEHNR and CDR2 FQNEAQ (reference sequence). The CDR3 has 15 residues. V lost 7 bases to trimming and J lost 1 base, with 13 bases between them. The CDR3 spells CASNPSGGTNEKLFF. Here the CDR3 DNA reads TGTGCCAGCAACCCCTCTGGAGGAACTAATGAAAAACTGTTTTTT.

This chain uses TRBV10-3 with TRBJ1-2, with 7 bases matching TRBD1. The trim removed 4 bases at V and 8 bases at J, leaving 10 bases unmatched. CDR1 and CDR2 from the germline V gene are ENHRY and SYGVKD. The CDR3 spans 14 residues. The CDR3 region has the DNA TGTGCCATCAGTGGGGATGAGGGGGCGAAAGGCTACACCTTC. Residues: CAISGDEGAKGYTF.

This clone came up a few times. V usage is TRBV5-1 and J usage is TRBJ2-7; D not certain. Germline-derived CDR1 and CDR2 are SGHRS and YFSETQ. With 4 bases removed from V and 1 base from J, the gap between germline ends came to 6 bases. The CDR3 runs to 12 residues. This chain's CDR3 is CASSPTSYEQYF. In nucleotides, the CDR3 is TGCGCCAGCAGCCCGACTTCCTACGAGCAGTACTTC.

The CDR3 bases are TGCAGCGCCTTATACAGGGGAGGTGTAAGCGAAAAACTGTTTTTT. Translated: CSALYRGGVSEKLFF. The chain couples TRBV29-1 to TRBJ1-4; 7 nucleotides agree with TRBD1. CDR1 SQVTM and CDR2 ANQGSEA come from the germline V gene. V shed 7 bases, J shed 8 bases, and the junction held 16 bases outside the gene matches. This CDR3 is built from 15 residues.

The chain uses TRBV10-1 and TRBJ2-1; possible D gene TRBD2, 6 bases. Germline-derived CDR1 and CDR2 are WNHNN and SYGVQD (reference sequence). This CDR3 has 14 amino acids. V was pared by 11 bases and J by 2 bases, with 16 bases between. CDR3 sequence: CAPTREFAYNEQFF. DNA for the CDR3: TGCGCCCCAACTCGGGAGTTCGCCTACAATGAGCAGTTCTTC.

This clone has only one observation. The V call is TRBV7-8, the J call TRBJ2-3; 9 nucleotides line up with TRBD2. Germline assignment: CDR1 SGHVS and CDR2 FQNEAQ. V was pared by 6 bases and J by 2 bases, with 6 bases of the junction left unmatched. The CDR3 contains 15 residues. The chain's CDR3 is CASRPPGLATDTQYF. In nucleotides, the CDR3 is TGTGCCAGCAGACCGCCGGGACTAGCCACAGATACGCAGTATTTT.

In DNA, the CDR3 is TGCAGCGTCATTACACAGGGGTCATACGAGCAGTACTTC. As protein: CSVITQGSYEQYF. The J gene is TRBJ2-7, the V gene TRBV29-1, with TRBD1 matching 7 bases. The V gene end was trimmed by 6 bases and the J gene end by 4 bases; junction bases not matched to a gene: 9. From germline, CDR1 is SQVTM and CDR2 ANQGSEA. This CDR3 contains 13 residues.

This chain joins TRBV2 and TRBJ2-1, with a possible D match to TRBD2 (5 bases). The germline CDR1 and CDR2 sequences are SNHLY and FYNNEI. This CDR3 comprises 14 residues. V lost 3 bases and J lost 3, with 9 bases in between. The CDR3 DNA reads TGTGCCAGCAGTGAGGGGAGCGGCTACAATGAGCAGTTCTTC. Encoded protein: CASSEGSGYNEQFF.

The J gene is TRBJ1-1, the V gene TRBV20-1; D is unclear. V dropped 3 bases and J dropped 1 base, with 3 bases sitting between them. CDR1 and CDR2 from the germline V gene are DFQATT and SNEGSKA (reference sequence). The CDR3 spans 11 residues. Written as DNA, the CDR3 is TGCAGTGCTAGCTCGAACACTGAAGCTTTCTTT. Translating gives CSASSNTEAFF.

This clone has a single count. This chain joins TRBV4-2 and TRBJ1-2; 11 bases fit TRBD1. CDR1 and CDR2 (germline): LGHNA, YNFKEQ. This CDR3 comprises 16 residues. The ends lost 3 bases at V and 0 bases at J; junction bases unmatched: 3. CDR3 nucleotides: TGTGCCAGCAGCCAGGGGACAGGGGGTCCTAACTATGGCTACACCTTC. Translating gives CASSQGTGGPNYGYTF.

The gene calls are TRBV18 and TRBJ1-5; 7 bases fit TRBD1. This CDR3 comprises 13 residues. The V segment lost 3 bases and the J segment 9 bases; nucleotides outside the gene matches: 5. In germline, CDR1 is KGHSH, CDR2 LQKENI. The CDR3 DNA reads TGTGCCAGCTCACCGGACAGGACGTCGCCCCAGCATTTT. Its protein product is CASSPDRTSPQHF.